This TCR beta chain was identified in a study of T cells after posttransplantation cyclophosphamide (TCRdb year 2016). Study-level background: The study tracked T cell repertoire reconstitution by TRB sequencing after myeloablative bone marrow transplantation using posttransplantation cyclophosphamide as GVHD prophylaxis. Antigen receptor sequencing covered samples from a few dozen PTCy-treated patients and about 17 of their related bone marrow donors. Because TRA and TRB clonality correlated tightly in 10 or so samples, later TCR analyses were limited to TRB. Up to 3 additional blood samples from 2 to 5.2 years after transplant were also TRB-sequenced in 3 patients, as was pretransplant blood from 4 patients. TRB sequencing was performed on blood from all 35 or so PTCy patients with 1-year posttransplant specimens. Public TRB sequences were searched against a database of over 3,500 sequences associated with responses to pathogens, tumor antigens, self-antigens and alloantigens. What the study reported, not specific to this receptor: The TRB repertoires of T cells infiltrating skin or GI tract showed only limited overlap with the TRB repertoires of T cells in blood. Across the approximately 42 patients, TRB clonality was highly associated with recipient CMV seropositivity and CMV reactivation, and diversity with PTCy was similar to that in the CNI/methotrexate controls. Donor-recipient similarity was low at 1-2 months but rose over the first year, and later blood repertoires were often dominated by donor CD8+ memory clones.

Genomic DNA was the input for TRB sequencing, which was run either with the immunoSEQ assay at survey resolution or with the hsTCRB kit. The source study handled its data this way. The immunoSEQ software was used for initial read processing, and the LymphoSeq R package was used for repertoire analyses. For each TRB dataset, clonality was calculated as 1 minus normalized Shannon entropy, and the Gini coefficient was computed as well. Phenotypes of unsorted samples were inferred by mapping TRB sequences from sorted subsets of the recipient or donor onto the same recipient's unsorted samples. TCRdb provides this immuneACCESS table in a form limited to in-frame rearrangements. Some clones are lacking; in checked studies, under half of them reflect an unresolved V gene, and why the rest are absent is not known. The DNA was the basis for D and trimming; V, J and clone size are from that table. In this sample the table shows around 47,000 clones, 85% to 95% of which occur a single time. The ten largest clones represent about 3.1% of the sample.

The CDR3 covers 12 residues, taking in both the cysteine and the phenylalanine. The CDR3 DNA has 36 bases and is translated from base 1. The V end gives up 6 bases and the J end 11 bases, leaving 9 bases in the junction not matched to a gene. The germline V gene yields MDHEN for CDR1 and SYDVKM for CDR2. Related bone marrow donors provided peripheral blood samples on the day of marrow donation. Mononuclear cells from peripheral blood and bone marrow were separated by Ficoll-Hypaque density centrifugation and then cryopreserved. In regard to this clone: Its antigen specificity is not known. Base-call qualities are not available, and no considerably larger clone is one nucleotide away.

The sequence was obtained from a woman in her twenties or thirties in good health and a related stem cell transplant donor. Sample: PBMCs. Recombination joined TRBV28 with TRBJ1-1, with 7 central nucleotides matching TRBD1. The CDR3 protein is CASSVQGRRAFF. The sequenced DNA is TGTGCCAGCAGCGTACAGGGGCGGCGGGCTTTCTTT.